The 10 T cell receptor beta chains below were found in one sample sequenced in a study of T-cell memory formation after mild COVID-19. A single record per CDR3 protein comes from TCRdb applying MiXCR to the 5' RACE reads. The table has about 49,000 distinct CDR3 sequences, 5.5% to 7.5% seen once. Source material: PBMCs or a T cell subset sorted from them (not recorded which). These receptors all come from a man aged 18 to 30 who had mild COVID-19 (a few samples of this study predate the infection). Cell type and time point are not known.

This clonotype was seen more than once but under ten times. This sequence joins TRBV3-1 and TRBJ1-2, with D possibly matching TRBD1 (5 bases). Germline V gene sequence: CDR1 LGHDT, CDR2 YNNKEL (reference sequence). This CDR3 spans 15 amino acids. Trimming took off 4 bases at V and 8 bases at J, with 20 bases between the two ends. CDR3 in amino acids: CASSRKWRGSEGYTF. The CDR3 bases are TGTGCCAGCAGCCGCAAGTGGAGGGGATCGGAGGGCTACACCTTC.

This clonotype was found a few times. The rearrangement links TRBV12-3 or TRBV12-4 to TRBJ1-2; perhaps TRBD1 as D (5 bases). V lost 5 bases to trimming and J lost 6 bases, with 19 bases between them. The CDR3 contains 15 residues. The CDR3 reads CASSTRQLEGDGYTF. CDR3 nucleotide sequence: TGTGCCAGCAGTACAAGACAGCTTGAGGGTGATGGCTACACCTTC.

In its sample, this clonotype was seen many times. The V call is TRBV5-1, the J call TRBJ2-5, with D unresolved. The germline gives CDR1 SGHRS, CDR2 YFSETQ. The CDR3 has 12 amino acids. Trimming took 1 base from V and 1 from J, leaving 2 bases between them. Here the CDR3 DNA reads TGCGCCAGCAGCTTGACCCAAGAGACCCAGTACTTC. It codes for CASSLTQETQYF.

This rearrangement joins TRBV5-6 to TRBJ1-3; D is perhaps TRBD1 (5 bases). The CDR3 has 16 residues. Trimming cost V 5 bases and J 0 bases, with 15 bases left between them. The germline gives CDR1 SGHDT, CDR2 YYEEEE. The CDR3 loop is CASRRGEGLSGNTIYF. Here the CDR3 DNA reads TGTGCCAGCAGGAGGGGAGAGGGCCTCTCTGGAAACACCATATATTTT.

This clonotype was detected a few times. The V call is TRBV12-3 or TRBV12-4, the J call TRBJ1-2; TRBD1 is a possible D gene (5 bases). The CDR3 is 14 residues long. Trimming took off 2 bases at V and 2 bases at J, with 9 bases between the two ends. CDR3 DNA sequence: TGTGCCAGCAGTTTATTACGGGGGAACTATGGCTACACCTTC. Translated, it gives CASSLLRGNYGYTF.

The V call is TRBV19, the J call TRBJ1-1, with TRBD1 identical over 8 bases. Trimming at V came to 3 bases and at J to 5 bases, leaving 11 bases not matched to a gene. This CDR3 has 16 residues. CDR1 is LNHDA, CDR2 SQIVND, per germline (reference sequence). CDR3 sequence: CASSIGAPDRGTEAFF. In nucleotides, the CDR3 is TGTGCCAGTAGTATTGGAGCACCAGACAGGGGAACTGAAGCTTTCTTT.

The rearrangement links TRBV7-2 to TRBJ1-2, with D unresolved. Germline-derived CDR1 and CDR2 are SGHTA and FQGNSA. V was shortened by 5 bases and J by 1 base, with 17 bases between the two germline ends. There are 16 residues in the CDR3. The CDR3, as DNA: TGTGCCAGCAGCGGAACAACGCCAGGCGGTAACTATGGCTACACCTTC. This codes for CASSGTTPGGNYGYTF.

The rearrangement uses TRBV6-5 and TRBJ1-5, with D tentatively TRBD1 (5 bases). This CDR3 has 13 residues. The V gene lost 5 bases and the J gene lost 3 bases, with 8 bases spanning the gap. The V gene's germline CDR1 is MNHEY and CDR2 SVGAGI. CDR3 region: CASSHRLNQPQHF. For the CDR3, the DNA is TGTGCCAGCAGTCACAGGCTCAATCAGCCCCAGCATTTT.

This clonotype has at least ten counts. CDR3 sequence: CASSLGPPSNTGELFF. The DNA for the CDR3 is TGTGCCAGCAGCTTGGGTCCCCCCAGCAACACCGGGGAGCTGTTTTTT. The chain recombines TRBV5-6 with TRBJ2-2; D remains ambiguous. CDR3 length: 16 residues. The germline gives CDR1 SGHDT, CDR2 YYEEEE. The V gene lost 0 bases and the J gene lost 2 bases, with 11 bases spanning the gap.

The chain recombines TRBV7-2 with TRBJ1-5; D is uncertain. Germline V gene data show CDR1 as SGHTA and CDR2 as FQGNSA. The CDR3 sequence is 13 residues long. The germline V and J ends were trimmed by 1 base and 3 bases, with 4 bases remaining between them. This CDR3 is CASSLVNNQPQHF. As DNA, the CDR3 is TGTGCCAGCAGCTTAGTAAACAATCAGCCCCAGCATTTT.